Sequencing of this T cell receptor (beta chain) was carried out in a study of blood T cell repertoires in COVID-19 (dated by TCRdb to 2020 to 2021). About the full investigation: Samples from collaborators originated in the United States, Italy and Spain and spanned both the acute and convalescent phases of COVID-19. The material from the prospective study consisted of cDNA or gDNA derived from T cells, B-cell-depleted T cells, or PBMCs. Deeply sampled blood TCRbeta repertoires from subjects exposed to, actively infected with, or recovered from COVID-19 were included in the dataset. The repertoires were made available in a free public database intended to serve as a resource for research on the immune response to SARS-CoV-2. Samples came from the ongoing ImmuneRACE study (first 160 participants) plus 1,254 subjects from 6 global collaborators. Sample metadata almost always included a de-identified subject ID, COVID-19 status, age in years and sex. Where available, HLA class I and class II types were taken from metadata supplied by the sample provider and were not determined by assay-based typing. Findings and caveats that apply to the study as a whole: How much clinical and demographic metadata was included differed by source and by participant, and the metadata was provided uncurated.

The immunoSEQ Assay, a bias-controlled multiplex PCR, was used to amplify TCRbeta CDR3 regions from genomic DNA. The published analysis was carried out like this. Nucleated cell counts per sample were estimated from amplification of reference gene primers within the assay. To quantify the absolute abundance of each unique TCRbeta CDR3 rearrangement, sequence reads were collapsed and filtered. For each sample, productive Simpson clonality was calculated as the square root of Simpson's diversity index across productive rearrangements. Not all clones reach the TCRdb copy of this immuneACCESS table, which keeps in-frame sequences only. Checked studies attribute under half of the gap to unresolved V genes and leave the rest unexplained. V, J and clone size are those of that table, while D and trimming were read from the DNA. The sample records about 200,000 clones, approximately 90% of which are singletons. 2% to 2.5% of the sample is in the top ten clones.

Participants in the prospective study were enrolled through a virtual design, were aged roughly 18 to 100 years, and lived in roughly 24 United States geographic areas. In the prospective study, cohorts were assigned on the basis of participant-reported clinical history obtained from a screening survey and a study questionnaire. Recovered participants in ImmuneRACE Cohort 3 were defined by two consecutive negative NP/OP PCR tests, clearance by a healthcare professional, or resolution of symptoms. In the prospective study, whole blood, serum and a nasopharyngeal or oropharyngeal swab were collected from each participant by mobile phlebotomists. Prospective study participants could optionally give additional blood draws and questionnaires over a roughly two-month period. Prospective study blood samples were shipped either frozen or at room temperature before DNA extraction. As concerns this clone: Its cognate antigen has yet to be identified. There are no base qualities to consult, and no much larger clone falls within one base.

The CDR3 measures 15 amino acids from cysteine to phenylalanine. Just CDR3 DNA is preserved here, 45 bases in frame from base 1. For CDR1 and CDR2, the germline V gene lists MNHEY and SVGAGI. V loses 7 bases of germline sequence and J loses 4 bases, and the interval between the two ends is 19 bases. This TCR was recovered from a young woman who had recovered from COVID-19. The sequencing sample was made of PBMCs or T cells enriched from blood (not recorded which). This chain joins TRBV6-5 to TRBJ1-2, with no D gene named confidently. At the DNA level, the sequence is TGTGCCAGCATAAATAGCGGGTTTTCGGGCTATGGCTACACCTTC. It specifies CASINSGFSGYGYTF.